This T cell receptor (beta chain) was documented in a study of blood T cell repertoires in COVID-19. J was trimmed by 8 bases and V by 8 bases; bases with no gene match: 11. The CDR3 is made up of 14 amino acids. Germline CDR1 and CDR2: MNHEY and SMNVEV (reference sequence). Sequenced by immunoSEQ multiplex PCR; TCRdb stores in-frame clones only, minus some. The top ten clones hold 17% of a sample with fewer than 110,000 clones, about 89% of them seen once. What was sequenced was peripheral blood. This clonotype was obtained from a man aged 50 to 59 with acute or convalescent COVID-19. The chain is built from TRBV27 and TRBJ1-2, with 10 bases lining up with TRBD1. The CDR3 loop is CASRETGGAGGYTF. For the CDR3, the DNA is TGTGCCAGCCGGGAGACAGGGGGCGCAGGAGGCTACACCTTC.